This entry lists 20 T cell receptor beta chains sequenced from one sample in a study of blood T cell repertoires in COVID-19. Clones were read by immunoSEQ multiplex PCR, and TCRdb kept only the in-frame ones, dropping some. The table lists under 300,000 clones, around four fifths of them singletons. The sample was peripheral blood. These receptors were obtained from a woman aged 40-49 years with active or convalescent COVID-19.

CDR3: CASSHHRQGANNEQFF. The CDR3 DNA reads as TGTGCCAGTAGCCATCACCGACAGGGTGCGAACAATGAGCAGTTCTTC. This chain joins TRBV19 and TRBJ2-1; 7 nucleotides agree with TRBD1. The CDR3 is made up of 16 amino acids. Losses at the gene ends were 6 bases for V and 5 bases for J; bases not matched to a gene: 13. Germline CDR1 reads LNHDA; CDR2 reads SQIVND (reference sequence).

The gene calls are TRBV25-1 and TRBJ2-6; TRBD1 aligns across 8 bases. The CDR3 consists of 18 residues. Germline trimming cut 0 bases from V and 5 bases from J; bases unmatched to any gene: 9. CDR1 MGHDK and CDR2 SYGVNS come from the germline V gene. This CDR3 is CASSEYRQGALWANVLTF. The CDR3 DNA is TGTGCCAGCAGTGAATATCGGCAGGGGGCCCTTTGGGCCAACGTCCTGACTTTC.

The chain carries TRBV19 and TRBJ1-2, with 9 nucleotides matching TRBD1. Germline V gives CDR1 LNHDA, CDR2 SQIVND (reference sequence). V shed 5 bases and J 8 bases; nucleotides not matched to a gene: 15. CDR3 length equals 16 residues. The CDR3, as DNA: TGTGCCAGTAGTGCATCCCCGGACAGGGGAGGGCGAGGCTACACCTTC. Translating it yields CASSASPDRGGRGYTF.

This clone came up once. The chain combines TRBV11-2 with TRBJ1-2, with 8 bases lining up with TRBD1. Germline CDR1 and CDR2: SGHAT and FQNNGV. V lost 6 bases and J lost 4; bases outside the gene matches: 13. The CDR3 is made up of 16 amino acids. The CDR3 spells CASSWGSGQGVYGYTF. The DNA for the CDR3 is TGTGCCAGCAGTTGGGGGTCCGGACAGGGCGTCTATGGCTACACCTTC.

The chain carries TRBV10-3 and TRBJ1-1; 9 bases agree with TRBD1. V trimming: 0 bases; J trimming: 4 bases; junction bases outside the gene matches: 0. This CDR3 comprises 14 residues. In germline, CDR1 is ENHRY, CDR2 SYGVKD. The CDR3 coding sequence is TGTGCCATCAGTGAGTCGACAGGGGGCACTGAAGCTTTCTTT. Its protein product is CAISESTGGTEAFF.

This clone was counted once. The chain employs TRBV11-1 and TRBJ2-1; TRBD1 aligns across 8 bases. Germline V gene lookup returns CDR1 SGHAT and CDR2 FQDESV (reference sequence). The V and J ends lost 8 bases and 0 bases, in that order; junction bases with no gene match: 3. The CDR3 runs 14 residues. CDR3 sequence: CASGQGNSYNEQFF. The CDR3 DNA reads TGTGCCAGCGGACAGGGTAACTCCTACAATGAGCAGTTCTTC.

V usage is TRBV6-5 and J usage is TRBJ2-5, with a weak D call TRBD1 (5 bases). The V gene lost 7 bases and the J gene lost 4 bases, with 19 bases spanning the gap. The CDR3 is 15 amino acids. Looked up from germline, CDR1 is MNHEY and CDR2 is SVGAGI. CDR3 region: CASMPRGRGRETQYF. As DNA, the CDR3 is TGTGCCAGCATGCCTCGAGGAAGGGGTAGAGAGACCCAGTACTTC.

The V and J genes are TRBV5-1 and TRBJ2-1, with D possibly TRBD2 on 6 matching bases. Germline assignment: CDR1 SGHRS and CDR2 YFSETQ. The CDR3 loop spans 15 amino acids. V lost 9 bases, J lost 3 bases, and 19 bases lay in between. The CDR3 reads CATQRSGVDYNEQFF. The CDR3 DNA is TGCGCCACCCAACGGTCGGGGGTCGACTACAATGAGCAGTTCTTC.

As concerns this clone: Just one base apart from a much larger clone, this may be a read error. This sequence joins TRBV11-2 and TRBJ1-2, with 7 bases lining up with TRBD1. The junction had 4 bases not matched to a gene; V was cut back by 1 base and J by 8 bases. The V gene's germline CDR1 is SGHAT and CDR2 FQNNGV. This CDR3 region has 13 residues. In nucleotides, the CDR3 is TGTGCCAGCAGCTTAGGACAGGGAGTGGGCTACACCTTC. Amino acid sequence: CASSLGQGVGYTF.

The rearrangement uses TRBV7-9 and TRBJ1-5; possibly TRBD1 for D (6 bases). CDR3 size: 16 residues. V was cut by 5 bases and J by 3 bases, with 17 bases left in between. CDR1 is SEHNR and CDR2 is FQNEAQ in the germline V gene (reference sequence). DNA for the CDR3: TGTGCCAGCAGCCGAGCTGGGGGCAGTAACAATCAGCCCCAGCATTTT. Protein sequence: CASSRAGGSNNQPQHF.

The chain links TRBV4-1 to TRBJ2-7, with 11 bases matching TRBD1. Trimming removed 6 bases from V and 3 bases from J; junction bases left unmatched: 4. This CDR3 has 14 amino acids. Germline V gene lookup returns CDR1 MGHRA and CDR2 YSYEKL. CDR3 DNA: TGCGCCAGCAGTCCCGGGACAGGGGGCTACGAGCAGTACTTC. It encodes CASSPGTGGYEQYF.

The chain recombines TRBV11-2 with TRBJ2-1, with D perhaps matching TRBD2 (7 bases). The length of the CDR3 is 15 residues. Germline V gene lookup returns CDR1 SGHAT and CDR2 FQNNGV. V was clipped by 5 bases and J by 3 bases, with 14 bases between them. CDR3 sequence reads: CASSQRGAGYNEQFF. CDR3 DNA sequence: TGTGCCAGCAGCCAACGGGGGGCCGGCTACAATGAGCAGTTCTTC.

The chain joins TRBV19 to TRBJ1-1; D gene unclear. Germline V gene sequence: CDR1 LNHDA, CDR2 SQIVND (reference sequence). V shed 5 bases and J shed 10 bases, with 11 bases lying between them. CDR3 length equals 11 residues. The CDR3: CASSSTSGAFF. CDR3 nucleotide sequence: TGTGCCAGTAGTTCCACGTCAGGAGCTTTCTTT. Supplemented by reference TRBV19 and TRBJ1-1, the full variable domain reads DGGITQSPKYLFRKEGQNVTLSCEQNLNHDAMYWYRQDPGQGLRLIYYSQIVNDFQKGDIAEGYSVSREKKESFPLTVTSAQKNPTAFYLCASSSTSGAFFGQGTRLTVV.

The chain uses TRBV5-1 and TRBJ1-3, with no clear D. The V end was cut by 0 bases, the J end by 9 bases, with 16 bases between. The CDR3 has 15 residues. The germline gives CDR1 SGHRS, CDR2 YFSETQ. CDR3 in amino acids: CASSLEAQAGGTIYF. For the CDR3, the DNA is TGCGCCAGCAGCTTGGAGGCCCAGGCGGGAGGCACCATATATTTT.

This clone was seen more than once but under ten times. This chain uses TRBV5-1 with TRBJ1-4; TRBD1 agrees at 8 bases. The CDR3 has 14 amino acids. The germline CDR1 and CDR2 sequences are SGHRS and YFSETQ. V shed 3 bases and J 5 bases; nucleotides not matched to a gene: 3. CDR3 in amino acids: CASSWTGKNEKLFF. For the CDR3, the DNA is TGCGCCAGCAGCTGGACAGGGAAGAATGAAAAACTGTTTTTT.

This clone has more than one count but fewer than ten. The chain is built from TRBV4-2 and TRBJ2-5; 7 nucleotides match TRBD1. This CDR3 spans 16 amino acids. The V segment lost 4 bases and the J segment 1 base; nucleotides outside the gene matches: 9. Germline loops: CDR1 LGHNA, CDR2 YNFKEQ. CDR3 sequence reads: CASSPLGQATQETQYF. Written as DNA, the CDR3 is TGTGCCAGCAGCCCCCTAGGACAGGCAACCCAAGAGACCCAGTACTTC.

The DNA of the CDR3 is TGTGCCAGCAGCTTAGAATCGGGAGGGGCTGGAAACACCATATATTTT. Encoded protein: CASSLESGGAGNTIYF. This rearrangement joins TRBV7-2 to TRBJ1-3; possible D gene TRBD1, 5 bases. In germline, CDR1 is SGHTA, CDR2 FQGNSA. The CDR3 loop spans 16 amino acids. Trimming took off 1 base at V and 2 bases at J, with 12 bases between the two ends.

The chain uses TRBV6-5 and TRBJ1-5, with D unclear. The CDR3 has 15 residues. CDR1 is MNHEY, CDR2 SVGAGI, per germline. The V gene lost 0 bases and the J gene lost 0 bases, with 6 bases spanning the gap. The CDR3 is CASSYSADSNQPQHF. The CDR3 coding sequence is TGTGCCAGCAGTTACTCAGCGGATAGCAATCAGCCCCAGCATTTT.

The CDR3 nucleotides read TGTGCCAGCAGCCTGCGGACCGGGGAGCTGTTTTTT. Translation: CASSLRTGELFF. V usage is TRBV11-3 and J usage is TRBJ2-2; D gene ambiguous. Deletions cut 5 bases from V and 5 bases from J, with 6 bases between. The CDR3 loop spans 12 amino acids. Germline V CDR1 and CDR2: SGHNT, YENEEA.

The chain uses TRBV7-9 and TRBJ1-3; 7 nucleotides agree with TRBD1. The CDR3 spans 16 residues. Germline CDR1 is SEHNR and CDR2 is FQNEAQ (reference sequence). After removal of 1 base from V and 4 bases from J, the junction contained 7 bases not matched to a gene. CDR3 protein: CASSLGDSGGGNTIYF. Written as DNA, the CDR3 is TGTGCCAGCAGCTTAGGAGATTCAGGGGGAGGAAACACCATATATTTT.